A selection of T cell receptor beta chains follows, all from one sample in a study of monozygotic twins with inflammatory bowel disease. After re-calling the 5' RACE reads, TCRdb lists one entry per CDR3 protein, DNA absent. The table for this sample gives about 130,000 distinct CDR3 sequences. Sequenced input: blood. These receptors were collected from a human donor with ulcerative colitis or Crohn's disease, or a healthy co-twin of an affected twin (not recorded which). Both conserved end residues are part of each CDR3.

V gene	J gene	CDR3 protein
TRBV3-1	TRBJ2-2	CASSSGAGELFF
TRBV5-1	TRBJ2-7	CASSSEGRLREQYF
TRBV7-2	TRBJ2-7	CASRQNPTYEQYF
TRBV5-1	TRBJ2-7	CASSLASREVTSEQYF
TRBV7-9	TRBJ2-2	CASSLRQPNTGELFF
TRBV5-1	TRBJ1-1	CASSLRQGNTEAFF
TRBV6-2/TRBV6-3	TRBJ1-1	CASRRGDGTEAFF
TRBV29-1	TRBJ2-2	CSVPGLAGGGTGELFF
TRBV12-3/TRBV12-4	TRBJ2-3	CASSRHSISGLAGFTDTQYF
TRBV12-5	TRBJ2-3	CASAGLAVTDTQYF
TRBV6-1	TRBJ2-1	CASSTLVGSYNEQFF
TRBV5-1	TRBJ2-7	CASSFSISGSASYEQYF
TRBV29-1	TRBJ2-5	CSVNQGIRETQYF
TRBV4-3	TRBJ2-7	CASSRAGGTSGGNEQYF
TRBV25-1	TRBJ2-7	CATSGGSSYEQYF
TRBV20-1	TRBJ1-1	CSARGNTEAFF
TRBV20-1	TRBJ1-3	CSASNIQHSGNTIYF
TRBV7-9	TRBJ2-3	CASSSTVDTQYF
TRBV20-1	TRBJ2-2	CSARLTPNTGELFF
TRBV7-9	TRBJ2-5	CASSYPGSQETQYF
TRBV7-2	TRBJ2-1	CASSLEGPSGLGEQFF
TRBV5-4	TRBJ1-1	CASSSRGSPLGTEAFF
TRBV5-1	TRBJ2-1	CASSLGQGNNEQFF
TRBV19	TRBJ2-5	CASSMGSGRVGETQYF
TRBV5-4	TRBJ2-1	CASSLPGDYNEQFF